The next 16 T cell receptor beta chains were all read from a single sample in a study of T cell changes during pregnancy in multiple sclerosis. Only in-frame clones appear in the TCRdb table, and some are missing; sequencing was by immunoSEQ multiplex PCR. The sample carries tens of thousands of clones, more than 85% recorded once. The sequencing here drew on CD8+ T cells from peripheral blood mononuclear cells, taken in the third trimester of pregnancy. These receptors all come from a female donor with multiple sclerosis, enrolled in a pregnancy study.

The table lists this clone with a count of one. DNA of the CDR3: TGCGCCAGCAGCGAGCTTACAGGGGGGAGCTCCTACGAGCAGTACTTC. It codes for CASSELTGGSSYEQYF. The chain carries TRBV5-1 and TRBJ2-7, with 8 bases lining up with TRBD1. The CDR3 is made up of 16 amino acids. V lost 4 bases to trimming and J lost 0 bases; unmatched junction nucleotides: 9. The germline V gene encodes CDR1 SGHRS and CDR2 YFSETQ.

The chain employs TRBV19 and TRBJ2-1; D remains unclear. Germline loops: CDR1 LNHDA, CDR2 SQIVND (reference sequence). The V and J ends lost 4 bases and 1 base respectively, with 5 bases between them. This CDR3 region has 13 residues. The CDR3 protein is CASSKESYNEQFF. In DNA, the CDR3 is TGTGCCAGTAGTAAGGAGTCCTACAATGAGCAGTTCTTC.

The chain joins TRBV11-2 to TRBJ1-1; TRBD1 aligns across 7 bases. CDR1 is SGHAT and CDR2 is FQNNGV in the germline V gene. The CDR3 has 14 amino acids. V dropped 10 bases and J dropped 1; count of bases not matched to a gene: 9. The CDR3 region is CATQGQNGNTEAFF. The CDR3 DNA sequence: TGTGCCACCCAGGGACAGAATGGGAACACTGAAGCTTTCTTT.

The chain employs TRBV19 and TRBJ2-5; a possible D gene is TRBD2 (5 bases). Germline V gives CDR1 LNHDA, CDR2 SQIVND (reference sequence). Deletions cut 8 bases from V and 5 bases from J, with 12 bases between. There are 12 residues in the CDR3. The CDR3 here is CASSLSGETQYF. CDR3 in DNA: TGTGCCAGTTCGTTATCGGGGGAGACCCAGTACTTC.

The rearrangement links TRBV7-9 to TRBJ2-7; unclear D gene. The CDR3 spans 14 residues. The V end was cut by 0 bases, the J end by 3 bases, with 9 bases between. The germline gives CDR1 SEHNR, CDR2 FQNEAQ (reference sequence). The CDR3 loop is CASSLARSSYEQYF. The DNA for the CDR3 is TGTGCCAGCAGCTTAGCGCGTAGCAGCTACGAGCAGTACTTC.

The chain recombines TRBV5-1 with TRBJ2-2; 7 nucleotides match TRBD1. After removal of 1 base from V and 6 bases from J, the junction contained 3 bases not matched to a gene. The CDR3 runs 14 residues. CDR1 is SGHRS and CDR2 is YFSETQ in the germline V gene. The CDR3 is CASSLLTGPGELFF. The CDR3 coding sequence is TGCGCCAGCAGCTTGTTGACAGGGCCCGGGGAGCTGTTTTTT.

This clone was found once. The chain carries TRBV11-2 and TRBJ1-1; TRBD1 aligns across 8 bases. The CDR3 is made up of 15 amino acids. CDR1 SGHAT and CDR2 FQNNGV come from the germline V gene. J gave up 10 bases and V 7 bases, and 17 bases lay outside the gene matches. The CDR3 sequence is CASIWAGGSNDVAFF. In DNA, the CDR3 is TGTGCCAGCATTTGGGCAGGGGGCTCGAACGATGTAGCTTTCTTT.

CDR3: CASSPGIGYNEQFF. CDR3 DNA: TGTGCCAGCAGCCCGGGGATTGGATATAATGAGCAGTTCTTC. This sequence joins TRBV4-2 and TRBJ2-1; a weak D match, TRBD2 (5 bases). This CDR3 is built from 14 residues. V shed 4 bases and J shed 7 bases, with 14 bases lying between them. Germline assignment: CDR1 LGHNA and CDR2 YNFKEQ.

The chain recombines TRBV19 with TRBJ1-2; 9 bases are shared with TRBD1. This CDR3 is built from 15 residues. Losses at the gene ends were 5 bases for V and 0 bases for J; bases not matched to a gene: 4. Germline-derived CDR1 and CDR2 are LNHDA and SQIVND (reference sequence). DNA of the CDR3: TGTGCCAGTAGTTGGGGGACAGGGTCTAACTATGGCTACACCTTC. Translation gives CASSWGTGSNYGYTF. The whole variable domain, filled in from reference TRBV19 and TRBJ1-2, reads DGGITQSPKYLFRKEGQNVTLSCEQNLNHDAMYWYRQDPGQGLRLIYYSQIVNDFQKGDIAEGYSVSREKKESFPLTVTSAQKNPTAFYLCASSWGTGSNYGYTFGSGTRLTVV.

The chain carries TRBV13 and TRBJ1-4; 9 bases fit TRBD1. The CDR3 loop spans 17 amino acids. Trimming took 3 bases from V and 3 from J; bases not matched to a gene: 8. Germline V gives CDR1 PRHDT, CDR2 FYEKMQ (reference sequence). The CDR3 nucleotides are TGTGCCAGCAGCTTTCGGGGACAGGGTACGCCTAATGAAAAACTGTTTTTT. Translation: CASSFRGQGTPNEKLFF. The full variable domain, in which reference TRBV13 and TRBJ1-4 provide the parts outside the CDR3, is AAGVIQSPRHLIKEKRETATLKCYPIPRHDTVYWYQQGPGQDPQFLISFYEKMQSDKGSIPDRFSAQQFSDYHSELNMSSLELGDSALYFCASSFRGQGTPNEKLFFGSGTQLSVL.

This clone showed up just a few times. The CDR3 protein is CASSGPGQLTYEQYF. The CDR3 coding sequence is TGCGCCAGCAGTGGTCCGGGACAATTAACCTACGAGCAGTACTTC. The chain recombines TRBV10-2 with TRBJ2-7, with D possibly matching TRBD1 (6 bases). Germline CDR1 is WSHSY and CDR2 is SAAADI. V was trimmed by 4 bases and J by 2 bases, leaving 15 bases between them. CDR3 length: 15 residues.

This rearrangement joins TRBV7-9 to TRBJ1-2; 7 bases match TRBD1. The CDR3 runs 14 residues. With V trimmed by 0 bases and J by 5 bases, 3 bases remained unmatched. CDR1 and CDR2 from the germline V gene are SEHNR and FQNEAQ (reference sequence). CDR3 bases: TGTGCCAGCAGCTTAGCAGGGGGCGTATATGGCTACACCTTC. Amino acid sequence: CASSLAGGVYGYTF. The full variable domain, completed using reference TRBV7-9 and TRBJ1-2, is DTGVSQNPRHKITKRGQNVTFRCDPISEHNRLYWYRQTLGQGPEFLTYFQNEAQLEKSRLLSDRFSAERPKGSFSTLEIQRTEQGDSAMYLCASSLAGGVYGYTFGSGTRLTVV.

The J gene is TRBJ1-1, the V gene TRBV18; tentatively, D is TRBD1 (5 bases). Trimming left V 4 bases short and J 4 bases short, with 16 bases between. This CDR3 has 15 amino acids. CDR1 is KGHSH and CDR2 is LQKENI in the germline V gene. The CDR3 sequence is CASSLEGRDGTEAFF. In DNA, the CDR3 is TGTGCCAGCTCACTGGAAGGGAGGGACGGCACTGAAGCTTTCTTT.

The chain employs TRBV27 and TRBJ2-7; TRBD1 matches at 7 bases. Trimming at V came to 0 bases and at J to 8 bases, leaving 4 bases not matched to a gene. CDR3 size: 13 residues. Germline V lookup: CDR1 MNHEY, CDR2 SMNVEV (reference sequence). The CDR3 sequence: CASSLSTGSKQYF. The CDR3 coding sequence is TGTGCCAGCAGTTTATCGACAGGGAGCAAGCAGTACTTC.

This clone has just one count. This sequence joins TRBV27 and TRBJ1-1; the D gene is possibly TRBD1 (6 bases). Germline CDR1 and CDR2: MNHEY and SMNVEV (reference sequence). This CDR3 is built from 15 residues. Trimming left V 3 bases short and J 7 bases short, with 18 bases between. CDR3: CASSLLPLAGVEAFF. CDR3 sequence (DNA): TGTGCCAGCAGTTTGCTCCCCCTGGCAGGGGTTGAAGCTTTCTTT.

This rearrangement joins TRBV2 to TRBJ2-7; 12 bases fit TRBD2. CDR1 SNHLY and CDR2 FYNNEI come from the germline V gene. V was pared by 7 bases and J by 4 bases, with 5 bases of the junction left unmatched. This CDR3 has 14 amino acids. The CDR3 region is CASKGLAGSYEQYF. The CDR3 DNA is TGTGCCAGCAAGGGACTAGCGGGTTCTTACGAGCAGTACTTC. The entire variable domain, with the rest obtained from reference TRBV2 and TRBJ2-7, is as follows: EPEVTQTPSHQVTQMGQEVILRCVPISNHLYFYWYRQILGQKVEFLVSFYNNEISEKSEIFDDQFSVERPDGSNFTLKIRSTKLEDSAMYFCASKGLAGSYEQYFGPGTRLTVT.